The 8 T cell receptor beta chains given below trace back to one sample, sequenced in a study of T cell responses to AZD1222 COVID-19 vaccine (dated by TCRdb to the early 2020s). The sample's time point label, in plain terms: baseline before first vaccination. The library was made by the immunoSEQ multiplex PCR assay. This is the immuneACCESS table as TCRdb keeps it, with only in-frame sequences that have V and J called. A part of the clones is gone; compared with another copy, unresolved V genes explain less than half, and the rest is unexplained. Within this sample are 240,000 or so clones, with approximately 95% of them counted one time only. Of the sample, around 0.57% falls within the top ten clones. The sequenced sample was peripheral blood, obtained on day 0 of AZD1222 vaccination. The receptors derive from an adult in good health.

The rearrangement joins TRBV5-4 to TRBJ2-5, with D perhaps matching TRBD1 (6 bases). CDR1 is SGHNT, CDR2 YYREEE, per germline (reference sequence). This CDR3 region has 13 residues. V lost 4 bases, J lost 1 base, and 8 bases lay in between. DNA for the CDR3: TGTGCCAGCAGCCCGGACAGCCAAGAGACCCAGTACTTC. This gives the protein CASSPDSQETQYF.

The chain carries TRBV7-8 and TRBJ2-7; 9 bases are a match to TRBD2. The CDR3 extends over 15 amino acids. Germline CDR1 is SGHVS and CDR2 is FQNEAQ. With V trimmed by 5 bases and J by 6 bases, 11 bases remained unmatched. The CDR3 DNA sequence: TGTGCCAGCAGCCTTATGACTAGCGGTGACTCCGAGCAGTACTTC. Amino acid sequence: CASSLMTSGDSEQYF.

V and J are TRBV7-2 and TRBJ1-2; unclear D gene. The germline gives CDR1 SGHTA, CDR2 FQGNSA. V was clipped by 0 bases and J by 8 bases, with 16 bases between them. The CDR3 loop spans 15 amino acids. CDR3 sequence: CASSLAEWDYIGYTF. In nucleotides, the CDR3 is TGTGCCAGCAGCTTAGCGGAATGGGATTACATCGGCTACACCTTC.

The CDR3 DNA is TGTGCCAGCAGTCGGTCCAGGGGTTTCTGGCAGCCCCAGCATTTT. As protein: CASSRSRGFWQPQHF. This sequence joins TRBV28 and TRBJ1-5; D possibly corresponds to TRBD1 (6 bases). Germline V lookup: CDR1 MDHEN, CDR2 SYDVKM. Trimming stripped 5 bases from V and 7 bases from J, with 18 bases between. The CDR3 runs to 15 residues.

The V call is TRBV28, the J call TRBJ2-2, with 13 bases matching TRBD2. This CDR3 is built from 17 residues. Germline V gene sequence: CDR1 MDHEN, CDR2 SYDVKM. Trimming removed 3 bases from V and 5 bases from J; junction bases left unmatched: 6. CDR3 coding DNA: TGTGCCAGCAGTTTGTACGGACTAGCGGGAGTTACCGGGGAGCTGTTTTTT. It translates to CASSLYGLAGVTGELFF.

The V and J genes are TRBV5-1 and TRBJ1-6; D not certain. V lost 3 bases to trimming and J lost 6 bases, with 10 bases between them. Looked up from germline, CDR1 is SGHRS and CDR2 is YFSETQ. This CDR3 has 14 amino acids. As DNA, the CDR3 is TGCGCCAGCAGCTCCTCCTTTCCTAATTCACCCCTCCACTTT. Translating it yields CASSSSFPNSPLHF.

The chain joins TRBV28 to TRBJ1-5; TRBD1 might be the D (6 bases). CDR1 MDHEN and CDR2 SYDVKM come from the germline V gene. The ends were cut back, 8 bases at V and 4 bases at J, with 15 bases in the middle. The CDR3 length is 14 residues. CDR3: CASLTQGKNQPQHF. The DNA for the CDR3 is TGTGCCAGCCTCACCCAGGGGAAGAATCAGCCCCAGCATTTT.

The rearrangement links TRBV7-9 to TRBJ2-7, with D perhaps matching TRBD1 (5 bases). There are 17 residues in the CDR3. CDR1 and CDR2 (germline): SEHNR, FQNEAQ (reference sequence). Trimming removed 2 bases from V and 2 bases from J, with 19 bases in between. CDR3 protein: CASSLSPSDTNPYEQYF. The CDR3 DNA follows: TGTGCCAGCAGCTTATCCCCGTCGGACACTAACCCCTACGAGCAGTACTTC.